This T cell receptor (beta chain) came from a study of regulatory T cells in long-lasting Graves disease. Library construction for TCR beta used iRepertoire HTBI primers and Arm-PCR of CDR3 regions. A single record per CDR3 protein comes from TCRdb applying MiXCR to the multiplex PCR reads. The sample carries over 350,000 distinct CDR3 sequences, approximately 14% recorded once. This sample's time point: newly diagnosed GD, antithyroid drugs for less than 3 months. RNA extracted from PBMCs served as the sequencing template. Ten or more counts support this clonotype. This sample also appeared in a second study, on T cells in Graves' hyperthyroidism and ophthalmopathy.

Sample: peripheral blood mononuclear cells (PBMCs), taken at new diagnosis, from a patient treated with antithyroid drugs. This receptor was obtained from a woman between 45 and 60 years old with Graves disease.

DNA of the CDR3: TGTGCCAGCATCAATAGTCGCCCTCGGGGACTAGCGGGAGAGGCGCAGTTCTTC. Translating it yields CASINSRPRGLAGEAQFF. The chain employs TRBV7-4 and TRBJ2-1, with TRBD2 matching over 14 bases. Trimming cost V 7 bases and J 12 bases; bases outside gene matches: 20. Looked up from germline, CDR1 is SGHVT and CDR2 is SQSDAQ. This CDR3 has 18 residues. The variable domain in full, completed from reference TRBV7-4 and TRBJ2-1, reads GAGVSQSPRYKVAKRGRDVALRCDSISGHVTLYWYRQTLGQGSEVLTYSQSDAQRDKSGRPSGRFSAERPERSVSTLKIQRTEQGDSAVYLCASINSRPRGLAGEAQFFGPGTRLTVL.